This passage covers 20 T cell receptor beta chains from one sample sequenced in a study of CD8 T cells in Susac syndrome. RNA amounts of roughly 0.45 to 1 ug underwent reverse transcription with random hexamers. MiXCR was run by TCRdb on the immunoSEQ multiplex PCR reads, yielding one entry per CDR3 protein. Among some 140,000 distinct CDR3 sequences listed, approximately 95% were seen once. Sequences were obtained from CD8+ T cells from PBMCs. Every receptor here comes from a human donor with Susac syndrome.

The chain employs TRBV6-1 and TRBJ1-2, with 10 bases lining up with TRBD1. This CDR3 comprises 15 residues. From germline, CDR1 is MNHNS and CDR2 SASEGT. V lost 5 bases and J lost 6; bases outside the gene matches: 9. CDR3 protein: CASSTTGGDLDGYTF. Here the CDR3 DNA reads TGTGCCAGCAGTACGACAGGGGGCGACTTGGATGGCTACACCTTC.

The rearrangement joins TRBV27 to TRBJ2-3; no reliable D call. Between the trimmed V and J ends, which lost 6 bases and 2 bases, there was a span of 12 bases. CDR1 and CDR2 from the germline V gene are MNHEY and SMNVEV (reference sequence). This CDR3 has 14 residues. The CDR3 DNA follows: TGTGCCAGCAGGCCGGGCACTCTCACAGATACGCAGTATTTT. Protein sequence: CASRPGTLTDTQYF.

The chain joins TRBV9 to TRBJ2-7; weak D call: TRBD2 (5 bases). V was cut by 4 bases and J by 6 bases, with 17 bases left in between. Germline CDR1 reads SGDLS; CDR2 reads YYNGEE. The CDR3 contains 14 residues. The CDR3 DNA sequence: TGTGCCAGCAGCTCTACCGGGAATGTCGTCGAGCAGTACTTC. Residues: CASSSTGNVVEQYF.

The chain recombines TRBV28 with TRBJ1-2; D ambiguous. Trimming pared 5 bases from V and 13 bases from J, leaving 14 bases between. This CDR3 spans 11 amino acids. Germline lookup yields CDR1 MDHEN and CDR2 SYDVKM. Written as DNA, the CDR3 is TGTGCCAGCAGTACTTTCCGAGACTGCACCTTC. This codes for CASSTFRDCTF.

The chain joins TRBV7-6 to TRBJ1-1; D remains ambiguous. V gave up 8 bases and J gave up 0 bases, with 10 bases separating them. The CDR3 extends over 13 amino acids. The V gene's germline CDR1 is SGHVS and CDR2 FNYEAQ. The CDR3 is CASRLEVNTEAFF. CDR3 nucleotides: TGTGCCAGCCGCCTCGAGGTGAACACTGAAGCTTTCTTT.

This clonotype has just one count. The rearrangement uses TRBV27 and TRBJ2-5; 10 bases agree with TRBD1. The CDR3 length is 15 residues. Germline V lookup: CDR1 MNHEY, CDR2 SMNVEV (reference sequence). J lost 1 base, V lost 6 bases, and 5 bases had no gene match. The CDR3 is CASRWTGGGQETQYF. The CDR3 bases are TGTGCCAGCAGATGGACAGGGGGGGGCCAAGAGACCCAGTACTTC.

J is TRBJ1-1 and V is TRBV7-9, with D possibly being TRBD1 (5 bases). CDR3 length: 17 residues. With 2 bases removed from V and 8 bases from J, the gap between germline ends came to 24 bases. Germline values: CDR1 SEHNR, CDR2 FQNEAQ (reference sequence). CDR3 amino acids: CASSLNWIQASDGEAFF. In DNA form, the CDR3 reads TGTGCCAGCAGCTTAAATTGGATACAGGCCTCTGATGGGGAAGCTTTCTTT.

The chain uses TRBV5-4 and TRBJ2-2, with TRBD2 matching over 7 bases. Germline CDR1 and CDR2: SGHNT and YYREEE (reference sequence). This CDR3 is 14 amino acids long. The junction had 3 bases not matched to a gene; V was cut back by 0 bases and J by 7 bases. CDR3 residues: CASSLGASGGELFF. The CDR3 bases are TGTGCCAGCAGCTTGGGGGCTAGCGGCGGGGAGCTGTTTTTT. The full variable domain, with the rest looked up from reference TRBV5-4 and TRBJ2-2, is ETGVTQSPTHLIKTRGQQVTLRCSSQSGHNTVSWYQQALGQGPQFIFQYYREEENGRGNFPPRFSGLQFPNYSSELNVNALELDDSALYLCASSLGASGGELFFGEGSRLTVL.

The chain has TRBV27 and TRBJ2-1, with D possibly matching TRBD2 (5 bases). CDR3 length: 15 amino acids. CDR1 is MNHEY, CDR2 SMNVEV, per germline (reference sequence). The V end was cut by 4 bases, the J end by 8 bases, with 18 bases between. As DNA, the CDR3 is TGTGCCAGCAGTTCTGCGGGCGGATCGAACCATGAGCAGTTCTTC. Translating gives CASSSAGGSNHEQFF.

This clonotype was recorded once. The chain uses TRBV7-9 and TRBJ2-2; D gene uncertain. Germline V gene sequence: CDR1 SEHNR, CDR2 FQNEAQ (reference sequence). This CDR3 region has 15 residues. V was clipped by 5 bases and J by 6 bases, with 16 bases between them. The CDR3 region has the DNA TGTGCCAGCAGCCAGTTACGGTTCGGGTCCGGGGAGCTGTTTTTT. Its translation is CASSQLRFGSGELFF.

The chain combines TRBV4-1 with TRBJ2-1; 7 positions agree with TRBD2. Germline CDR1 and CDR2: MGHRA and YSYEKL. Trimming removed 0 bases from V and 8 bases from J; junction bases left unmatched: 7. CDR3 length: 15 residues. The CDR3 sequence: CASSQDRAGAYEQFF. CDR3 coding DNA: TGCGCCAGCAGCCAAGATCGCGCGGGAGCGTATGAGCAGTTCTTC.

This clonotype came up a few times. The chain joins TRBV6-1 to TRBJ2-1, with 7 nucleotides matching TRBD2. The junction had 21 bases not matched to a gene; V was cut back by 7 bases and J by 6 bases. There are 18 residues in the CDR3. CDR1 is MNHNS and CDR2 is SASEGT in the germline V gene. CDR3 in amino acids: CASIRGRAPWLLPNEQFF. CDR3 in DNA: TGTGCCAGCATCCGAGGGAGGGCCCCATGGCTTCTACCCAATGAGCAGTTCTTC.

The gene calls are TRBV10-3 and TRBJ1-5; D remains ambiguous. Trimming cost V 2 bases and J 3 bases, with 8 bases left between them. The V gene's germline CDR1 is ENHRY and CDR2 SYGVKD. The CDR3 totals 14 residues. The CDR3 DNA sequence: TGTGCCATCAGTGAGGGTTCGCACAATCAGCCCCAGCATTTT. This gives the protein CAISEGSHNQPQHF.

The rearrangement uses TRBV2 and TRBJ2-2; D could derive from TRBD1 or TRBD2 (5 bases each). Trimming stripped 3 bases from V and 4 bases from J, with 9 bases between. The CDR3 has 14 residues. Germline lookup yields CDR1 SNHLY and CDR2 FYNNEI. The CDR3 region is CASSESGTTGELFF. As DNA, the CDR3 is TGTGCCAGCAGTGAGTCGGGGACCACCGGGGAGCTGTTTTTT.

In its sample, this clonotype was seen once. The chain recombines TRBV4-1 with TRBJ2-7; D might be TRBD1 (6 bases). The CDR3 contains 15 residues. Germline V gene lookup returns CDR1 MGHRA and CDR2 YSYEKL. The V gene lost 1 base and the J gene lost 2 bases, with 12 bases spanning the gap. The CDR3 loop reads CASSQVQGTPYEQYF. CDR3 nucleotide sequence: TGCGCCAGCAGCCAAGTGCAGGGGACCCCCTACGAGCAGTACTTC.

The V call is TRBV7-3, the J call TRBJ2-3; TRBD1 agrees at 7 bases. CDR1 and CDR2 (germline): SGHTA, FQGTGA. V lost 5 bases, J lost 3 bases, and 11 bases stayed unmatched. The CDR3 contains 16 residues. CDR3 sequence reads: CASSHNRDRLTDTQYF. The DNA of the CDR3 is TGTGCCAGCAGCCATAATAGGGACAGACTGACAGATACGCAGTATTTT.

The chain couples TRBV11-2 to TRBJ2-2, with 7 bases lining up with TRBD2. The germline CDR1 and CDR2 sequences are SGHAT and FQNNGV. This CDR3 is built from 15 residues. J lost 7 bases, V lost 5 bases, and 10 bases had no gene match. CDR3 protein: CASSPRGEGNGELFF. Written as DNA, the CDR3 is TGTGCCAGCAGCCCGCGCGGGGAGGGCAACGGGGAGCTGTTTTTT.

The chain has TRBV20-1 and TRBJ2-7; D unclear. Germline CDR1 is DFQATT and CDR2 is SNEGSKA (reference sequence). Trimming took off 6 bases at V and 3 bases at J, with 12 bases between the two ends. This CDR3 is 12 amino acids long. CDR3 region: CSASGPFYEQYF. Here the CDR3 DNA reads TGCAGTGCCAGTGGGCCGTTCTACGAGCAGTACTTC.

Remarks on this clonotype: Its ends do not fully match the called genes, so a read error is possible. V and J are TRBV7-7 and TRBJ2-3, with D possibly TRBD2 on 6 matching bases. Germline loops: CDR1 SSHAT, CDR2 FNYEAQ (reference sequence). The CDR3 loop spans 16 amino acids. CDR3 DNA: TGTGCTAGCAGCCCCAGCGTAGCGGCGGCCACAGATACGCAGTATTTT. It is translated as CASSPSVAAATDTQYF.

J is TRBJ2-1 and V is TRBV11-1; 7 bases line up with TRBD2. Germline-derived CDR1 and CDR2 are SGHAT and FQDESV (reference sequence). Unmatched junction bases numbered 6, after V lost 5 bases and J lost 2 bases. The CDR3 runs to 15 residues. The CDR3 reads CASSPYSGAYNEQFF. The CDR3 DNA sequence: TGTGCCAGCAGCCCGTACAGCGGGGCCTACAATGAGCAGTTCTTC.